The clone carrying this TCR beta chain appeared once. The CDR3 length is 13 residues. The germline V gene has CDR1 SGHAT and CDR2 FQDESV (reference sequence). The ends were cut back, 3 bases at V and 4 bases at J, with 9 bases in the middle. This sample was taken from a study of control samples from healthy donors and cancer patients. Assay used: immunoSEQ multiplex PCR; TCRdb lists only in-frame clones, some missing. The table records tens of thousands of clones, over 65% of them present only once. The sequence derives from a male donor with melanoma. This chain uses TRBV11-1 with TRBJ2-5, with a weak D call TRBD1 (5 bases). Sequenced sample: formalin-fixed, paraffin-embedded tissue. The CDR3 coding sequence is TGTGCCAGCAGCTTTTGGCAGGGAGAGACCCAGTACTTC. It is translated as CASSFWQGETQYF.